The 20 T cell receptor beta chains given below trace back to one sample, sequenced in a study of OX40 agonist ivuxolimab in advanced cancers. The table came from immunoSEQ multiplex PCR; TCRdb's copy has only in-frame clones and leaves some out. Altogether approximately 15,000 clones are present, 80% being singletons, with the ten largest covering roughly 24%. The source material was CD4+ or CD8+ T cells sorted from blood, sampled in a trial of the OX40 agonist ivuxolimab. These receptor sequences come from an adult with an advanced solid tumor such as melanoma, head and neck, liver or kidney cancer.

The chain employs TRBV6-1 and TRBJ2-7; D may be TRBD2 (6 bases). Looked up from germline, CDR1 is MNHNS and CDR2 is SASEGT. This CDR3 has 15 amino acids. Trimming cost V 6 bases and J 2 bases, with 17 bases left between them. CDR3 region: CASRDSGGETYEQYF. CDR3 nucleotides: TGTGCCAGCAGAGACTCCGGGGGTGAGACCTACGAGCAGTACTTC.

This clone was observed once. The rearrangement joins TRBV11-2 to TRBJ2-1; 8 bases line up with TRBD1. The junction had 3 bases not matched to a gene; V was cut back by 5 bases and J by 0 bases. The CDR3 length is 15 residues. Germline CDR1 SGHAT, CDR2 FQNNGV. CDR3 region: CASSLGQGSYNEQFF. The CDR3 DNA reads as TGTGCCAGCAGCCTTGGACAGGGCTCCTACAATGAGCAGTTCTTC. The variable domain in full, with the rest retrieved from reference TRBV11-2 and TRBJ2-1, is EAGVAQSPRYKIIEKRQSVAFWCNPISGHATLYWYQQILGQGPKLLIQFQNNGVVDDSQLPKDRFSAERLKGVDSTLKIQPAKLEDSAVYLCASSLGQGSYNEQFFGPGTRLTVL.

This chain joins TRBV5-1 and TRBJ1-1, with D unclear. This CDR3 is 15 amino acids long. The V end lost 4 bases, the J end lost 6 bases, and 19 bases lay between the germline ends. Germline-derived CDR1 and CDR2 are SGHRS and YFSETQ. CDR3 protein: CASSPAGGRYSEAFF. The CDR3, as DNA: TGCGCCAGCAGCCCCGCGGGAGGGAGGTATTCTGAAGCTTTCTTT.

The chain has TRBV27 and TRBJ1-3, with a possible D match to TRBD1 (6 bases). This CDR3 has 14 amino acids. Germline V lookup: CDR1 MNHEY, CDR2 SMNVEV (reference sequence). V shed 6 bases and J shed 0 bases, with 9 bases lying between them. CDR3 in DNA: TGTGCCAGCAGAACAGGGAGCTCTGGAAACACCATATATTTT. Amino acid sequence: CASRTGSSGNTIYF.

Written as DNA, the CDR3 is TGTGCCAGCGGCCCCTTAGCAGGGGCTGGAAACACCATATATTTT. Residues: CASGPLAGAGNTIYF. This chain uses TRBV7-9 with TRBJ1-3; a possible D gene is TRBD1 (6 bases). V was cut by 8 bases and J by 2 bases, with 16 bases left in between. Looked up from germline, CDR1 is SEHNR and CDR2 is FQNEAQ (reference sequence). The CDR3 consists of 15 residues.

This clone turned up a few times. The chain has TRBV4-1 and TRBJ2-5; the D is unclear. CDR1 is MGHRA and CDR2 is YSYEKL in the germline V gene. The CDR3 runs to 15 residues. V was pared by 3 bases and J by 0 bases, with 11 bases between. Written as DNA, the CDR3 is TGCGCCAGCAGCCATCCTAAGGGCCACCAAGAGACCCAGTACTTC. It specifies CASSHPKGHQETQYF.

This clone was picked up a small number of times. The gene calls are TRBV10-2 and TRBJ1-1; D call uncertain. Looked up from germline, CDR1 is WSHSY and CDR2 is SAAADI. Trimming stripped 9 bases from V and 5 bases from J, with 16 bases between. The CDR3 is 13 amino acids. CDR3 sequence: CASYAPYVTEAFF. The CDR3 DNA sequence: TGCGCCAGTTACGCCCCCTACGTGACTGAAGCTTTCTTT.

This clone was seen just once. This rearrangement joins TRBV7-9 to TRBJ1-1, with D tentatively TRBD1 (5 bases). Trimming took 3 bases from V and 1 from J, leaving 12 bases between them. Germline V lookup: CDR1 SEHNR, CDR2 FQNEAQ (reference sequence). The CDR3 contains 15 residues. As DNA, the CDR3 is TGTGCCAGCAGCTTGGGGCACATATCGAACACTGAAGCTTTCTTT. It specifies CASSLGHISNTEAFF.

V and J are TRBV25-1 and TRBJ1-2; D is ambiguous. The CDR3 is 15 residues long. V was clipped by 2 bases and J by 8 bases, with 18 bases between them. Per germline, CDR1 MGHDK and CDR2 SYGVNS. Here the CDR3 DNA reads TGTGCCAGCAGTGAAGGAGGCCGGGAAGTGGGAGGCTACACCTTC. Its protein is CASSEGGREVGGYTF.

The chain recombines TRBV28 with TRBJ1-2; 9 bases are a match to TRBD1. Germline V lookup: CDR1 MDHEN, CDR2 SYDVKM. The V segment lost 2 bases and the J segment 7 bases; nucleotides outside the gene matches: 11. The CDR3 consists of 16 residues. The CDR3 DNA follows: TGTGCCAGCAGTTTACTCCCGACGGGACAGGGAAGTGGCTACACCTTC. Amino acids: CASSLLPTGQGSGYTF.

This chain links TRBV5-6 with TRBJ2-3; D is possibly TRBD2 (5 bases). Trimming took off 4 bases at V and 4 bases at J, with 19 bases between the two ends. CDR3 length: 16 residues. Germline V gene sequence: CDR1 SGHDT, CDR2 YYEEEE. The CDR3 DNA reads TGTGCCAGCAGCCCGAACCCAACTAGTTGGGCAGATACGCAGTATTTT. It yields the protein CASSPNPTSWADTQYF.

CDR3 coding DNA: TGTGCCAGCAGTTTAGGGCCAGGGGGGCTGACAGATACGCAGTATTTT. It is translated as CASSLGPGGLTDTQYF. The chain links TRBV28 to TRBJ2-3; tentative D call: TRBD1 (7 bases). Germline CDR1 MDHEN, CDR2 SYDVKM. Trimming took off 2 bases at V and 3 bases at J, with 15 bases between the two ends. This CDR3 has 16 amino acids.

The chain recombines TRBV6-1 with TRBJ1-1; D gene unclear. From germline, CDR1 is MNHNS and CDR2 SASEGT. This CDR3 comprises 15 residues. The V end lost 4 bases, the J end lost 5 bases, and 17 bases lay between the germline ends. Written as DNA, the CDR3 is TGTGCCAGCAGTGTGTTCGGAGGCAGCCCTACTGAAGCTTTCTTT. Protein sequence: CASSVFGGSPTEAFF.

The chain employs TRBV7-9 and TRBJ2-2; D unresolved. The germline V gene encodes CDR1 SEHNR and CDR2 FQNEAQ (reference sequence). CDR3 length: 14 residues. Deletions cut 4 bases from V and 1 base from J, with 7 bases between. The chain's CDR3 is CASSSEGNTGELFF. CDR3 sequence (DNA): TGTGCCAGCAGCTCCGAAGGGAACACCGGGGAGCTGTTTTTT.

The chain carries TRBV7-2 and TRBJ2-7; D not certain. V lost 7 bases and J 3 bases, leaving 13 bases between the germline ends. Per the germline V gene, CDR1 is SGHTA and CDR2 is FQGNSA. CDR3 size: 13 residues. CDR3 in DNA: TGTGCCAGCAACCTACCTCGCGACTACGAGCAGTACTTC. It encodes CASNLPRDYEQYF.

The V and J genes are TRBV19 and TRBJ2-5; the D gene could be TRBD1 or TRBD2 (6 bases each). The V and J ends lost 5 bases and 0 bases respectively, with 13 bases between them. Germline CDR1 is LNHDA and CDR2 is SQIVND (reference sequence). The CDR3 runs 15 residues. The CDR3 DNA reads TGTGCCAGTAGTTGGGGGGCGGGGAACCAAGAGACCCAGTACTTC. Translation gives CASSWGAGNQETQYF.

The DNA of the CDR3 is TGCGCCAGCAAGGACAGGGGGAGCACAGATACGCAGTATTTT. Encoded protein: CASKDRGSTDTQYF. The rearrangement uses TRBV5-1 and TRBJ2-3; 10 bases are shared with TRBD1. V gave up 6 bases and J gave up 0 bases; unmatched junction bases: 1. CDR3 length: 14 residues. Germline CDR1 SGHRS, CDR2 YFSETQ.

This chain connects TRBV5-4 to TRBJ2-7; 9 bases map to TRBD1. Germline loops: CDR1 SGHNT, CDR2 YYREEE (reference sequence). Losses at the gene ends were 4 bases for V and 5 bases for J; bases not matched to a gene: 7. This CDR3 region has 14 residues. Here the CDR3 reads CASSPTGGVDEQYF. CDR3 sequence (DNA): TGTGCCAGCAGCCCTACAGGGGGCGTCGACGAGCAGTACTTC.

The genes are TRBV25-1 and TRBJ1-3; the D gene is possibly TRBD1 (5 bases). CDR3 length equals 16 residues. Germline loops: CDR1 MGHDK, CDR2 SYGVNS. Trimming took 3 bases from V and 0 from J, leaving 12 bases between them. Here the CDR3 reads CASSDEGRSSGNTIYF. In DNA form, the CDR3 reads TGTGCCAGCAGTGACGAGGGACGGAGCTCTGGAAACACCATATATTTT.

The rearrangement links TRBV27 to TRBJ2-2; D is unresolved. With 7 bases removed from V and 1 base from J, the gap between germline ends came to 13 bases. Per the germline V gene, CDR1 is MNHEY and CDR2 is SMNVEV (reference sequence). CDR3 length equals 15 residues. The CDR3 DNA reads TGTGCCAGCACCCCGCGGAATATGAACACCGGGGAGCTGTTTTTT. It yields the protein CASTPRNMNTGELFF.